The rows below give T cell receptor beta chains drawn from one sample of a study of shared clonotypes between healthy human individuals. The method was immunoSEQ multiplex PCR; TCRdb's version includes in-frame clones alone and lacks a portion of them. The sample has under 1 million clones, almost 95% seen once. Sequenced: naive CD8+ T cells sorted from blood. All receptors derive from a man aged 25-45 years in good health. Each CDR3 is given with its conserved first and last residue. A D gene is named only where the DNA matches it firmly. The size of a clone is reported for some rows only, either as once, few or many, or as a class for expanded clones.

TRBJ1-1	.	TRBV2	.	CASSARYTEAFF	TGTGCCAGCAGTGCAAGGTACACTGAAGCTTTCTTT
TRBJ1-2	.	TRBV28	.	CASSQTSSTAAYGYTF	TGTGCCAGCAGTCAGACCTCTTCGACAGCCGCCTATGGCTACACCTTC
TRBJ2-1	TRBD2	TRBV5-4	.	CASSPWVGTSAYNEQFF	TGTGCCAGCAGCCCCTGGGTGGGTACTAGCGCATACAATGAGCAGTTCTTC
TRBJ2-1	TRBD1	TRBV6-5	.	CASMAGGFYNEQFF	TGTGCCAGCATGGCAGGGGGCTTCTACAATGAGCAGTTCTTC
TRBJ2-7	TRBD2	TRBV10-2	.	CASRGGEFEQYF	TGCGCCAGCAGGGGAGGGGAGTTCGAGCAGTACTTC
TRBJ2-1	TRBD2	TRBV19	.	CASRYGIGRDTYNEQFF	TGTGCCAGTAGATACGGGATCGGGAGGGACACCTACAATGAGCAGTTCTTC
TRBJ2-1	TRBD2	TRBV7-3	.	CASSPGTSGRADNNEQFF	TGTGCCAGCAGCCCCGGGACTAGCGGGAGGGCCGACAACAATGAGCAGTTCTTC
TRBJ2-5	TRBD1	TRBV18	.	CASSRTGRAQETQYF	TGTGCCAGCTCGCGGACAGGTAGAGCGCAGGAGACCCAGTACTTC
TRBJ2-1	TRBD2	TRBV29-1	.	CNVGGLAGPRDYNEQFF	TGCAACGTTGGGGGACTAGCGGGGCCCAGGGATTACAATGAGCAGTTCTTC
TRBJ2-1	TRBD1	TRBV5-7	.	CASRGDRDRRLHEQFF	TGTGCCAGCAGAGGGGACCGGGACAGGAGGTTGCATGAGCAGTTCTTC
TRBJ1-5	.	TRBV15	once	CATSRDRTMGYSNQPQHF	TGTGCCACCAGCAGAGATCGAACCATGGGCTATAGCAATCAGCCCCAGCATTTT
TRBJ2-5	.	TRBV7-6	.	CASSLAGVRGREETQYF	TGTGCCAGCAGCTTAGCGGGGGTCCGCGGTAGGGAAGAGACCCAGTACTTC
TRBJ2-2	TRBD2	TRBV10-3	.	CAISERLAGGVTGELFF	TGTGCCATCAGTGAGAGACTAGCGGGAGGGGTCACCGGGGAGCTGTTTTTT
TRBJ1-5	.	TRBV4-1	.	CASSQSGGKGNQPQHF	TGCGCCAGCAGCCAATCGGGGGGTAAAGGCAATCAGCCCCAGCATTTT
TRBJ2-2	.	TRBV5-6	.	CASSLVQSPGELFF	TGTGCCAGCAGCTTGGTTCAATCCCCCGGGGAGCTGTTTTTT
TRBJ2-3	TRBD2	TRBV11-2	.	CASSSTSVGTDTQYF	TGTGCCAGCAGCTCGACTAGCGTTGGCACAGATACGCAGTATTTT
TRBJ2-1	TRBD1	TRBV7-6	.	CASRAGGAGYSSYNEQFF	TGTGCCAGCCGGGCAGGGGGCGCGGGATACAGCTCCTACAATGAGCAGTTCTTC
TRBJ2-1	TRBD1	TRBV15	.	CATGDRGSNEQFF	TGTGCCACCGGGGACAGGGGGTCAAATGAGCAGTTCTTC
TRBJ1-1	.	TRBV2	.	CASSVGSRAEAFF	TGTGCCAGCAGTGTAGGGAGTAGGGCTGAAGCTTTCTTT
TRBJ2-3	.	TRBV9	.	CASSSPGLPEDTQYF	TGTGCCAGCAGCTCACCGGGACTGCCTGAGGATACGCAGTATTTT
TRBJ1-2	.	TRBV7-6	once	CASSPGNYGYTF	TGTGCCAGCAGCCCCGGGAACTATGGCTACACCTTC
TRBJ2-7	TRBD2	TRBV28	.	CASSLPPSGSSGYEQYF	TGTGCCAGCAGTTTACCCCCTAGCGGGAGTTCTGGCTACGAGCAGTACTTC
TRBJ2-7	.	TRBV6-1	.	CASSELGTYEQYF	TGTGCCAGCAGTGAATTAGGAACCTACGAGCAGTACTTC
TRBJ1-1	.	TRBV9	.	CASSVGHLNTEAFF	TGTGCCAGCAGCGTCGGACATTTGAACACTGAAGCTTTCTTT
TRBJ2-7	TRBD1	TRBV5-6	.	CASRDRDRVDEQYF	TGTGCCAGCAGGGACCGGGACAGGGTCGACGAGCAGTACTTC
TRBJ1-2	.	TRBV7-7	.	CASSRSLHSDPNYGYTF	TGTGCCAGCAGCCGCTCTCTCCACAGCGACCCAAACTATGGCTACACCTTC
TRBJ2-7	.	TRBV19	once	CASIGAAGRKYF	TGTGCCAGTATCGGGGCGGCAGGGCGCAAGTACTTC
TRBJ2-7	.	TRBV27	.	CASSPTRSVYEQYF	TGTGCCAGCAGTCCGACTAGATCTGTCTACGAGCAGTACTTC
TRBJ2-7	.	TRBV7-2	once	CASSLVAYEQYF	TGTGCCAGCAGCTTAGTAGCCTACGAGCAGTACTTC
TRBJ2-7	.	TRBV29-1	.	CSVGTIYEQYF	TGCAGCGTGGGGACGATATACGAGCAGTACTTC
TRBJ2-1	.	TRBV19	.	CASSYAPNEQFF	TGTGCCAGTAGTTACGCCCCCAATGAGCAGTTCTTC
TRBJ2-1	.	TRBV27	.	CASSLIPAEANEQFF	TGTGCCAGCAGTTTAATACCTGCGGAAGCCAATGAGCAGTTCTTC
TRBJ2-1	.	TRBV18	.	CASSPAVDEQFF	TGTGCCAGCTCACCTGCGGTAGATGAGCAGTTCTTC
TRBJ2-7	TRBD2	TRBV28	.	CASSWSGTPSYEQYF	TGTGCCAGCAGTTGGAGCGGGACGCCTTCCTACGAGCAGTACTTC
TRBJ2-7	.	TRBV9	.	CASSEEGLTTYEQYF	TGTGCCAGCAGCGAAGAGGGTTTAACCACCTACGAGCAGTACTTC
TRBJ2-1	.	TRBV10-3	.	CAIRTRNNEQFF	TGTGCCATCAGGACTAGAAACAATGAGCAGTTCTTC
TRBJ2-3	TRBD1	TRBV29-1	few	CSGRLRRGSTDTQYF	TGCAGCGGGCGGTTACGCAGGGGGAGCACAGATACGCAGTATTTT
TRBJ2-7	TRBD2	TRBV9	.	CASSVGGDPYEQYF	TGTGCCAGCAGCGTTGGGGGGGATCCCTACGAGCAGTACTTC
TRBJ2-1	TRBD1	TRBV5-4	.	CASSLAGTGDDEQFF	TGTGCCAGCAGCTTGGCCGGGACAGGTGACGATGAGCAGTTCTTC
TRBJ2-3	TRBD2	TRBV5-1	.	CASSFGSPRGIAPGGRATDTQYF	TGCGCCAGCAGCTTTGGATCCCCGCGTGGGATCGCCCCGGGCGGGAGGGCCACAGATACGCAGTATTTT
TRBJ2-7	.	TRBV27	.	CASSLSGRISYEQYF	TGTGCCAGCAGTTTGTCGGGACGGATCTCCTACGAGCAGTACTTC
TRBJ2-7	.	TRBV4-1	.	CASSHPRGEQYF	TGCGCCAGCAGCCACCCACGGGGCGAGCAGTACTTC
TRBJ2-2	.	TRBV27	.	CASSLGRGTGELFF	TGTGCCAGCAGTTTGGGGCGGGGAACCGGGGAGCTGTTTTTT
TRBJ1-2	.	TRBV6-1	.	CASRPGNYGYTF	TGTGCCAGCAGACCGGGGAACTATGGCTACACCTTC
TRBJ2-1	TRBD2	TRBV7-9	.	CASSPTSGSPGGYNEQFF	TGTGCCAGCAGCCCTACTAGCGGGAGTCCTGGGGGCTACAATGAGCAGTTCTTC
TRBJ2-7	.	TRBV27	.	CASSSANLYEQYF	TGTGCCAGCAGTTCGGCTAACCTCTACGAGCAGTACTTC
TRBJ2-1	.	TRBV28	.	CASSFSDNEQFF	TGTGCCAGCAGTTTTTCCGATAATGAGCAGTTCTTC
TRBJ2-7	.	TRBV7-6	.	CASSSEGTRYEQYF	TGTGCCAGCAGCTCCGAGGGGACTCGCTACGAGCAGTACTTC
TRBJ2-5	TRBD2	TRBV5-1	.	CASSSAGGAQETQYF	TGCGCCAGCAGCTCAGCGGGAGGGGCTCAAGAGACCCAGTACTTC
TRBJ1-5	.	TRBV5-8	.	CASSLFGGNNQPQHF	TGTGCCAGCAGCTTGTTCGGAGGGAACAATCAGCCCCAGCATTTT